The clone carrying this T cell receptor (beta chain) was recorded once. The target antigen is unknown. This record belongs to a study of cytomegalovirus exposure and HLA in healthy donors. Study results and caveats: Cytomegalovirus-associated TCR beta chains were listed, numbering approximately 150. Confirmation was obtained in vitro that a few CMV-associated chains are specific for CMV antigens. Per a prior analysis, the majority of TCR beta V segments were productive roughly 90% or roughly 30% of the time. In a later analysis, compared with equally common non-associated chains, HLA-associated beta chains were more expanded.

This CDR3 has 16 amino acids. Germline assignment: CDR1 MDHEN and CDR2 SYDVKM. The ends lost 0 bases at V and 2 bases at J; junction bases unmatched: 1. The PCR ran on 60 Vbeta and 13 Jbeta primers. Clones were sequenced by immunoSEQ multiplex PCR, and TCRdb holds only the in-frame ones, with some missing. The sample holds about 200,000 clones, around 79% seen once. The specimen was PBMCs. V usage is TRBV28 and J usage is TRBJ1-4; 9 bases match TRBD1. This receptor was obtained from a male donor in good health and CMV-seropositive. Here the CDR3 reads CASSLWGTGTNEKLFF. Here the CDR3 DNA reads TGTGCCAGCAGTTTATGGGGGACAGGGACTAATGAAAAACTGTTTTTT. The full variable domain, its missing parts supplied by reference TRBV28 and TRBJ1-4, is DVKVTQSSRYLVKRTGEKVFLECVQDMDHENMFWYRQDPGLGLRLIYFSYDVKMKEKGDIPEGYSVSREKKERFSLILESASTNQTSMYLCASSLWGTGTNEKLFFGSGTQLSVL.